Below, 15 T cell receptor beta chains from the same sample are listed, as sequenced in a study of T cell repertoires in cytomegalovirus infection. TCRdb recomputed calls from the reads with MiXCR, one row per CDR3 protein. The sample holds around 280,000 distinct CDR3 sequences; approximately 8.9% are singletons and the top ten take approximately 2.3%. Source material: PBMCs. The receptors originated from a human donor in good health (CMV status not recorded). Some clones in this sample may be carry-over from other donors' samples.

In this sample, this clonotype turned up many times. This sequence joins TRBV19 and TRBJ2-1; TRBD2 agrees at 11 bases. This CDR3 has 16 amino acids. Trimming at V came to 6 bases and at J to 4 bases, leaving 8 bases not matched to a gene. The germline V gene encodes CDR1 LNHDA and CDR2 SQIVND (reference sequence). In nucleotides, the CDR3 is TGTGCCAGTAGCCTGACTAGCGGGGCCCCTTACAATGAGCAGTTCTTC. Translating it yields CASSLTSGAPYNEQFF.

The chain carries TRBV20-1 and TRBJ1-1, with D unclear. Germline V lookup: CDR1 DFQATT, CDR2 SNEGSKA (reference sequence). Trimming pared 1 base from V and 11 bases from J, leaving 20 bases between. The CDR3 is 14 residues long. As DNA, the CDR3 is TGCAGTGCTAGAGTCTTAGACCCCAACCGCGTTGCTTTCTTT. This encodes CSARVLDPNRVAFF.

This clonotype was detected ten times or more. The chain recombines TRBV5-1 with TRBJ2-2, with D unresolved. The CDR3 is 15 amino acids. Germline values: CDR1 SGHRS, CDR2 YFSETQ. Trimming removed 4 bases from V and 4 bases from J, with 14 bases in between. The CDR3 loop is CASSPEDPTTGELFF. The CDR3 DNA reads as TGCGCCAGCAGCCCAGAGGACCCTACCACCGGGGAGCTGTTTTTT.

At least ten counts were recorded for this clonotype. The chain links TRBV5-4 to TRBJ1-6; 8 nucleotides line up with TRBD1. In germline, CDR1 is SGHNT, CDR2 YYREEE (reference sequence). Germline trimming cut 4 bases from V and 7 bases from J; bases unmatched to any gene: 10. The CDR3 length is 16 residues. This CDR3 reads CASSMDRDVANSPLHF. The DNA for the CDR3 is TGTGCCAGCAGCATGGACAGGGACGTTGCCAATTCACCCCTCCACTTT. Together with reference TRBV5-4 and TRBJ1-6, the CDR3 gives the full variable domain: ETGVTQSPTHLIKTRGQQVTLRCSSQSGHNTVSWYQQALGQGPQFIFQYYREEENGRGNFPPRFSGLQFPNYSSELNVNALELDDSALYLCASSMDRDVANSPLHFGNGTRLTVT.

Many counts were recorded for this clonotype. The V gene is TRBV5-4, the J gene TRBJ2-5; TRBD2 might be the D (6 bases). V gave up 4 bases and J gave up 5 bases, with 18 bases separating them. Per germline, CDR1 SGHNT and CDR2 YYREEE (reference sequence). CDR3 length: 15 residues. CDR3 sequence reads: CASSTRRNGRETQYF. As DNA, the CDR3 is TGTGCCAGCAGCACACGGCGGAATGGGAGGGAGACCCAGTACTTC.

This clonotype was counted at least ten times. J is TRBJ1-1 and V is TRBV20-1; unclear D gene. The V gene lost 0 bases and the J gene lost 1 base, with 15 bases spanning the gap. The CDR3 has 16 residues. The germline V gene has CDR1 DFQATT and CDR2 SNEGSKA (reference sequence). In DNA form, the CDR3 reads TGCAGTGCTAGAGATTCGGAAAGGGCGGGGAACACTGAAGCTTTCTTT. As protein: CSARDSERAGNTEAFF.

This clonotype was recorded at least ten times. V and J are TRBV15 and TRBJ2-5, with 9 bases that match TRBD1. In germline, CDR1 is LNHNV, CDR2 YYDKDF (reference sequence). This CDR3 is built from 14 residues. The V gene end was trimmed by 5 bases and the J gene end by 4 bases; junction bases not matched to a gene: 5. The CDR3 DNA reads as TGTGCCACCAGCGGAGGACAGGGGACAGAGACCCAGTACTTC. Its translation is CATSGGQGTETQYF.

Note on this clonotype: Just one base apart from a much larger clone, this may be a read error. The gene calls are TRBV7-9 and TRBJ1-1; a possible D gene is TRBD1 (6 bases). This CDR3 spans 13 amino acids. Germline assignment: CDR1 SEHNR and CDR2 FQNEAQ (reference sequence). Deletions cut 8 bases from V and 12 bases from J, with 22 bases between. The CDR3 loop is CASSNITGKRTFF. The CDR3 nucleotides are TGTGCCAGCTCCAACATAACAGGGAAGCGAACTTTCTTT.

This chain connects TRBV6-1 to TRBJ2-7; no definite D call. There are 12 residues in the CDR3. Per germline, CDR1 MNHNS and CDR2 SASEGT. Trimming removed 6 bases from V and 0 bases from J, with 6 bases in between. CDR3 in DNA: TGTGCCAGCAGGGAGAGCTCCTACGAGCAGTACTTC. It specifies CASRESSYEQYF.

Remarks on this clonotype: Just one base apart from a much larger clone, this may be a read error. The chain has TRBV7-3 and TRBJ2-1; D perhaps matches TRBD1 (6 bases). The CDR3 extends over 13 amino acids. Per germline, CDR1 SGHTA and CDR2 FQGTGA. The CDR3 DNA reads TGTGCCAGCAGCTCGCAGGGGATGGTTGAGCAGATCTTC. Protein sequence: CASSSQGMVEQIF. Variable domain in full (rest from reference TRBV7-3 and TRBJ2-1): GAGVSQTPSNKVTEKGKYVELRCDPISGHTALYWYRQSLGQGPEFLIYFQGTGAADDSGLPNDRFFAVRPEGSVSTLKIQRTERGDSAVYLCASSSQGMVEQIFGPGTRLTVL.

This clonotype was recorded at least ten times. This chain connects TRBV14 to TRBJ1-1; no firm D call. The CDR3 loop spans 15 amino acids. Trimming pared 2 bases from V and 3 bases from J, leaving 13 bases between. CDR1 is SGHDN, CDR2 FVKESK, per germline. CDR3 residues: CASSQIPGWDTEAFF. In DNA, the CDR3 is TGTGCCAGCAGCCAAATCCCGGGTTGGGACACTGAAGCTTTCTTT.

The sample holds many counts of this clonotype. The chain recombines TRBV29-1 with TRBJ2-7; D not resolved. Germline V gives CDR1 SQVTM, CDR2 ANQGSEA. The CDR3 totals 14 residues. Trimming removed 0 bases from V and 2 bases from J, with 11 bases in between. CDR3 in amino acids: CSVEEAITPYEQYF. In nucleotides, the CDR3 is TGCAGCGTTGAAGAAGCAATTACCCCCTACGAGCAGTACTTC.

The DNA for the CDR3 is TGTGCCATCAGTTCAGAACGGTTCCAAGAGACCCAGTACTTC. Translated, it gives CAISSERFQETQYF. The genes are TRBV10-3 and TRBJ2-5; D gene unclear. The CDR3 has 14 residues. V was trimmed by 5 bases and J by 1 base, leaving 11 bases between them. The germline gives CDR1 ENHRY, CDR2 SYGVKD.

This clonotype showed up many times. The chain carries TRBV7-9 and TRBJ2-7; no definite D call. CDR1 is SEHNR and CDR2 is FQNEAQ in the germline V gene (reference sequence). Trimming removed 1 base at V and 6 bases at J, with 19 bases between. This CDR3 is built from 16 residues. CDR3 in amino acids: CASSLVAATLGGEQYV. The CDR3 coding sequence is TGTGCCAGCAGCTTAGTTGCGGCAACCCTTGGTGGCGAGCAGTACGTC.

This clonotype was counted ten times or more. The chain employs TRBV18 and TRBJ2-3, with a tentative D call TRBD1 (5 bases). CDR3 length equals 15 residues. Germline assignment: CDR1 KGHSH and CDR2 LQKENI. V shed 4 bases and J shed 2 bases, with 13 bases lying between them. CDR3 DNA: TGTGCCAGCTCACTAGAACAGGTGACCACAGATACGCAGTATTTT. Translated: CASSLEQVTTDTQYF.